This T cell receptor beta chain was obtained from a study of blood T cell repertoires in COVID-19. Background on the study: Sites across the United States, Italy and Spain contributed samples from acute and convalescent COVID-19. Sample material is recorded as cDNA or gDNA derived from T cells, B-cell-depleted T cells, or PBMCs.

Original data processing: By means of reference gene primer amplification, nucleated cell counts were estimated. Generated by immunoSEQ multiplex PCR, the TCRdb table keeps only in-frame clones and is missing some. V, J and clone size are those of that table, while D and trimming were read from the DNA. The table shows approximately 170,000 clones, with roughly 93% occurring only once. The TCR comes from a woman aged 55-70 years with COVID-19, enrolled during active disease. The material sequenced was peripheral blood.

Written as DNA, the CDR3 is TGTGCCTGGAGTGACAGCTTTGAAGCTTTCTTT. Translation gives CAWSDSFEAFF. The rearrangement joins TRBV30 to TRBJ1-1; D unresolved. The CDR3 sequence is 11 residues long. V lost 1 base and J 7 bases, leaving 7 bases between the germline ends. CDR1 is GTSNPN, CDR2 SVGIG, per germline (reference sequence).